The 20 T cell receptor beta chains presented below share a single source sample, sequenced in a study of blood T cell repertoires in COVID-19 (TCRdb year 2020). The protocol used for the library was the immunoSEQ multiplex PCR assay. This immuneACCESS table, as held by TCRdb, lists in-frame sequences with V and J called but not all clones. Of the missing ones, under half trace to an unresolved V gene in checked studies; the others have no known cause. The sample table lists hundreds of thousands of clones, around 90% of them with a count of one. Roughly 7.4% of the sample belongs to the ten largest clones. Sequenced sample: peripheral blood. All receptors derive from a woman aged 45-65 years with COVID-19, enrolled during active disease.

The chain recombines TRBV19 with TRBJ1-1, with 9 bases aligning to TRBD1. Germline V gene sequence: CDR1 LNHDA, CDR2 SQIVND (reference sequence). Trimming cost V 5 bases and J 7 bases; bases outside gene matches: 8. The CDR3 consists of 14 residues. The CDR3: CASSVGQGSLEAFF. Here the CDR3 DNA reads TGTGCCAGTAGTGTGGGACAGGGCTCGCTTGAAGCTTTCTTT.

The chain combines TRBV19 with TRBJ2-3, with 9 bases aligning to TRBD2. V dropped 1 base and J dropped 2; count of bases not matched to a gene: 10. The CDR3 consists of 18 residues. CDR1 and CDR2 (germline): LNHDA, SQIVND (reference sequence). The CDR3 nucleotides read TGTGCCAGTAGTATAGTCGTTCTGACTAGCGGTTACACAGATACGCAGTATTTT. It specifies CASSIVVLTSGYTDTQYF.

Note on this clone: Other nucleotide sequences from this sample produce the same CDR3. V usage is TRBV10-3 and J usage is TRBJ1-1; D not certain. The V and J ends lost 4 bases and 5 bases respectively, with 11 bases between them. The germline V gene has CDR1 ENHRY and CDR2 SYGVKD. The CDR3 runs 13 residues. The DNA of the CDR3 is TGTGCCATCAGTGGCAGCCGCGGAACTGAAGCTTTCTTT. This encodes CAISGSRGTEAFF.

The chain carries TRBV6-2 or TRBV6-3 and TRBJ2-7; no definite D call. Between the trimmed V and J ends, which lost 3 bases and 4 bases, there was a span of 4 bases. The CDR3 consists of 11 residues. Looked up from germline, CDR1 is MNHEY and CDR2 is SVGEGT. The CDR3 DNA is TGTGCCAGCAGTTATCGGTACGAGCAGTACTTC. As protein: CASSYRYEQYF.

The chain recombines TRBV12-5 with TRBJ1-6; 7 bases map to TRBD1. V lost 7 bases and J lost 7; bases outside the gene matches: 7. The CDR3 loop spans 14 amino acids. The germline V gene has CDR1 LGHNT and CDR2 FRNRAP. The CDR3 DNA is TGTGCTAGTGCCTCCCTGGGACAGAATTCACCCCTCCACTTT. It is translated as CASASLGQNSPLHF. The variable domain in full, completed from reference TRBV12-5 and TRBJ1-6, reads DARVTQTPRHKVTEMGQEVTMRCQPILGHNTVFWYRQTMMQGLELLAYFRNRAPLDDSGMPKDRFSAEMPDATLATLKIQPSEPRDSAVYFCASASLGQNSPLHFGNGTRLTVT.

The chain couples TRBV7-9 to TRBJ2-1; 8 bases match TRBD2. The CDR3 runs 17 residues. CDR1 and CDR2 (germline): SEHNR, FQNEAQ (reference sequence). The junction had 8 bases not matched to a gene; V was cut back by 1 base and J by 3 bases. The CDR3 sequence is CASSLVSIAGYYNEQFF. CDR3 nucleotide sequence: TGTGCCAGCAGCTTAGTGTCCATAGCGGGGTACTACAATGAGCAGTTCTTC.

This rearrangement joins TRBV29-1 to TRBJ2-7; a weak D match, TRBD2 (6 bases). Germline CDR1 is SQVTM and CDR2 is ANQGSEA. Trimming removed 7 bases at V and 6 bases at J, with 22 bases between. This CDR3 is built from 14 residues. The CDR3 here is CSASKGTGGSEQYF. CDR3 coding DNA: TGCAGCGCTTCGAAGGGGACTGGAGGTAGCGAGCAGTACTTC.

The chain combines TRBV6-5 with TRBJ1-1; 7 positions match TRBD1. Trimming removed 6 bases from V and 1 base from J; junction bases left unmatched: 8. The germline V gene encodes CDR1 MNHEY and CDR2 SVGAGI. The CDR3 has 15 amino acids. CDR3 region: CASSRTGQGNTEAFF. The CDR3 coding sequence is TGTGCCAGCAGCCGGACAGGCCAGGGGAACACTGAAGCTTTCTTT.

Notes on this clone: This CDR3 is also generated by other DNA sequences in the sample. DNA for the CDR3: TGTGCCAGCAGTTTGGGACAATACACTGAAGCTTTCTTT. Translated: CASSLGQYTEAFF. V and J are TRBV12-3 or TRBV12-4 and TRBJ1-1; tentatively, D is TRBD1 (6 bases). This CDR3 is built from 13 residues. V was cut by 3 bases and J by 3 bases, with 8 bases left in between.

The chain recombines TRBV10-3 with TRBJ2-3, with 13 bases matching TRBD2. In germline, CDR1 is ENHRY, CDR2 SYGVKD. The CDR3 is 21 residues long. Losses at the gene ends were 3 bases for V and 0 bases for J; bases not matched to a gene: 15. The CDR3 is CAISDPVYRTSGGLSTDTQYF. The CDR3 region has the DNA TGTGCCATCAGTGACCCGGTTTATAGGACTAGCGGGGGTCTCAGCACAGATACGCAGTATTTT.

The rearrangement uses TRBV7-3 and TRBJ1-1; a weak D match, TRBD1 (5 bases). The CDR3 runs 16 residues. Trimming shortened V by 5 bases and J by 1 base, and 17 bases separated the two germline ends. Germline loops: CDR1 SGHTA, CDR2 FQGTGA. CDR3 region: CASSRGVSTSNTEAFF. CDR3 bases: TGTGCCAGCAGCCGGGGGGTCTCCACCTCGAACACTGAAGCTTTCTTT.

The chain is built from TRBV7-9 and TRBJ2-1; 13 bases are shared with TRBD2. Germline values: CDR1 SEHNR, CDR2 FQNEAQ (reference sequence). The CDR3 loop spans 15 amino acids. After removal of 8 bases from V and 10 bases from J, the junction contained 11 bases not matched to a gene. In nucleotides, the CDR3 is TGTGCCAGCGGAAGGGGGACTAGCGGGATTTGGGAGCAGTTCTTC. Its protein product is CASGRGTSGIWEQFF.

As for this clone: The same CDR3 also results from other DNA sequences found in this sample. The rearrangement joins TRBV11-2 to TRBJ2-5, with D possibly matching TRBD2 (7 bases). V lost 5 bases and J lost 5, with 21 bases in between. There are 16 residues in the CDR3. CDR1 SGHAT and CDR2 FQNNGV come from the germline V gene. CDR3 protein: CASSRRGAHIGETQYF. The CDR3 coding sequence is TGTGCCAGCAGCCGACGGGGGGCCCACATCGGGGAGACCCAGTACTTC.

The chain uses TRBV27 and TRBJ2-1; 7 bases line up with TRBD2. Trimming at V came to 6 bases and at J to 5 bases, leaving 10 bases not matched to a gene. In germline, CDR1 is MNHEY, CDR2 SMNVEV (reference sequence). The CDR3 is 15 amino acids. The CDR3 DNA follows: TGTGCCAGCAGCCCTTTCCAGCGGGGAGACAATGAGCAGTTCTTC. Its translation is CASSPFQRGDNEQFF.

This clone was seen just once. The CDR3 here is CASSFLDRFRGTDTQYF. The DNA of the CDR3 is TGTGCCAGCAGCTTCTTAGACAGGTTTCGGGGCACAGATACGCAGTATTTT. The rearrangement links TRBV21-1 to TRBJ2-3; the DNA was not compared with TRBD1, the D call given in the table. TRBV21-1 is a recognized pseudogene. The CDR3 extends over 17 amino acids.

The chain has TRBV30 and TRBJ1-6, with 7 bases fitting TRBD1. V was pared by 2 bases and J by 8 bases, with 9 bases of the junction left unmatched. The germline gives CDR1 GTSNPN, CDR2 SVGIG (reference sequence). The CDR3 totals 15 residues. CDR3 DNA sequence: TGTGCCTGGAGTACCGACAGGGTCCGGTATTCACCCCTCCACTTT. Its protein is CAWSTDRVRYSPLHF.

The J gene is TRBJ2-7, the V gene TRBV5-4; 7 bases align to TRBD2. The CDR3 has 14 residues. Germline V gene sequence: CDR1 SGHNT, CDR2 YYREEE (reference sequence). J gave up 2 bases and V 4 bases, and 6 bases lay outside the gene matches. The CDR3 DNA is TGTGCCAGCAGCGGGGGGGGGATCCCCTACGAGCAGTACTTC. Amino acid sequence: CASSGGGIPYEQYF.

This chain uses TRBV24-1 with TRBJ1-1, with a weak D call TRBD1 (5 bases). The CDR3 runs 12 residues. The germline V and J ends were trimmed by 10 bases and 3 bases, with 11 bases remaining between them. The germline gives CDR1 KGHDR, CDR2 SFDVKD. CDR3 in amino acids: CATRPGDTEAFF. The DNA for the CDR3 is TGTGCCACTCGTCCGGGGGACACTGAAGCTTTCTTT.

CDR3 sequence: CASSLNGDLLGNTIYF. The CDR3, as DNA: TGCGCCAGCAGCCTCAACGGGGACTTACTTGGAAACACCATATATTTT. The rearrangement uses TRBV5-1 and TRBJ1-3; possible D gene TRBD1, 5 bases. V lost 4 bases and J lost 3, with 17 bases in between. The CDR3 is 16 residues long. Germline V gene data show CDR1 as SGHRS and CDR2 as YFSETQ.

CDR3 in amino acids: CASSLAGWGSPLHF. The CDR3 bases are TGCGCCAGCAGCTTAGCAGGGTGGGGATCACCCCTCCACTTT. J is TRBJ1-6 and V is TRBV5-1; weak D call: TRBD1 (5 bases). V was cut by 2 bases and J by 10 bases, with 13 bases left in between. Germline V gene lookup returns CDR1 SGHRS and CDR2 YFSETQ. The CDR3 has 14 amino acids.